This T cell receptor (beta chain) comes out of a study of T-cell reconstitution after alpha-beta-depleted transplantation in children. Unique molecular identifiers were incorporated during preparation of the TCRbeta library. TCRdb re-derived calls from the PCR reads in MiXCR, one entry per CDR3 protein. The table has about 580,000 distinct CDR3 sequences, over 20% seen once. The V end lost 4 bases, the J end lost 2 bases, and 13 bases lay between the germline ends. The CDR3 contains 15 residues. Germline CDR1 and CDR2: SGHRS and YFSETQ. This clonotype has only a few counts. Its antigen is still unknown. Overall study findings and caveats: Several hundred expanded graft clones reportedly gave rise to the alpha-beta T cells present about two months after transplant. Fresh T-cell production supplied most of the T-cell counts and diversity seen one year after transplant. Surviving recipient T cells and thymic progenitors produced the high day-60 TCRbeta diversity seen in some patients.

This TCR was recovered from a boy younger than two with Wiskott-Aldrich syndrome, due to receive a stem cell transplant. This chain uses TRBV5-1 with TRBJ2-1, with D uncertain. Sequenced material: PBMCs, taken before TCRalphabeta/CD19-depleted stem cell transplant. The CDR3 DNA is TGCGCCAGCAGCGAGGAAGGAGCCACCTACAATGAGCAGTTCTTC. Protein: CASSEEGATYNEQFF.